One T cell receptor (beta chain) is described in this entry. No cognate antigen has been identified for it. No much larger clone exists at a distance of one base, and base qualities are not known. V loses 0 bases, J loses 4 bases, and the germline ends lie 6 bases apart. For CDR1 and CDR2, the germline V gene (reference sequence) lists LNHNV and YYDKDF. The CDR3 numbers 13 residues from cysteine through phenylalanine. This entry keeps only the CDR3 DNA: 39 bases, framed from base 1. This sample was taken from a study of cytomegalovirus exposure and HLA in healthy donors (TCRdb year 2017). In terms of the full investigation: According to a later analysis, the roughly 120 validation repertoires were produced on the same platform as the roughly 600 repertoires of the first cohort. The study aimed to test whether signatures of past pathogen exposure could be identified by cataloging public T cell receptors. In addition to the first cohort of 650 to 800 subjects, a separate validation cohort of 120 different subjects was used. To predict cytomegalovirus infection status, the study brought together high-throughput TCR immunosequencing, statistical association of individual TCRs with disease status, and machine learning. What the study reported, not specific to this receptor: All 120 or so repertoires were used to score co-occurrence in the validation cohort in a later analysis, because that analysis had no HLA typing for the cohort. The classifier was reported to diagnose cytomegalovirus status with high specificity and sensitivity in both the original and validation cohorts. Most TCR sequences were observed very rarely across donors, whereas some public TCRs were present in many individuals. In the study, approximately 150 TCR beta chains were listed as associated with cytomegalovirus. According to the authors, the approach could potentially be generalized to other disease states and immunological phenotypes. In vitro tests confirmed that a few of the cytomegalovirus-associated TCR beta chains recognize cytomegalovirus antigens. Subsequent analysis determined that TCRs grouped into clusters in the first cohort also showed a tendency toward co-occurrence across the roughly 110 validation repertoires, and approximately 93% of cluster scores exceeded 0.

The donors were included in the validation cohort of roughly 120 subjects, a group kept apart from the roughly 670-subject first cohort. Receptor libraries were prepared by the immunoSEQ multiplex PCR assay. In the original analysis: A statistical classification framework was built for diagnosing cytomegalovirus status from the catalog of TCR beta chain sequences. The source is immuneACCESS, and TCRdb retained only in-frame sequences with V and J called. Part of the clones is not carried over; for the studies checked, unresolved V genes explain less than half of this, and the remainder is unexplained. Clone size and V and J calls were adopted from that table, with D and trimming inferred from the DNA. This sample holds 150,000 or so clones; about 86% were observed only once. In total, the top ten clones hold 20% to 25% of the sample.

The sample taken for sequencing was PBMCs. Recombination connected TRBV15 to TRBJ2-5, with TRBD2 as a weak D call on 5 bases. The TCR was taken from a man aged 18-30 years in good health and CMV-seropositive. The CDR3 region: CATSRDEGETQYF. The sequenced DNA: TGTGCCACCAGCAGAGATGAGGGAGAGACCCAGTACTTC.